The rows below give T cell receptor beta chains drawn from one sample of a study of blood T cell repertoires in COVID-19. The protocol was immunoSEQ multiplex PCR, while the TCRdb copy is restricted to in-frame clones and leaves out a portion. The top ten clones hold around 7% of a sample with about 110,000 clones, approximately 88% of them seen once. Sequenced sample: peripheral blood. These receptors were taken from a man over 45 with active or convalescent COVID-19. CDR3s include the opening cysteine and the closing phenylalanine or tryptophan. A D gene is named only where the DNA matches it firmly. A clone size is listed for some rows: how often the clone was seen (once, few, many), or a class if it is expanded.

>TRBV5-4|-|TRBJ2-3|TRBD2
CASSVTSGNTDTQYF
TGTGCCAGCAGCGTGACTAGCGGGAACACAGATACGCAGTATTTT
>TRBV19|once|TRBJ1-1|-
CASSIWIGGHNTEAFF
TGTGCCAGTAGTATTTGGATTGGGGGACATAACACTGAAGCTTTCTTT
>TRBV3-1/TRBV3-2|once|TRBJ1-5|-
CASSQAGGDQPQHF
TGTGCCAGCAGCCAAGCGGGGGGAGATCAGCCCCAGCATTTT
>TRBV6-2/TRBV6-3|-|TRBJ2-5|TRBD1
CASSYNDRAGETQYF
TGTGCCAGCAGTTACAACGACAGGGCCGGAGAGACCCAGTACTTC
>TRBV11-2|few|TRBJ2-7|-
CASSLGTPTTYEQYF
TGTGCCAGCAGCTTAGGGACTCCAACCACCTACGAGCAGTACTTC
>TRBV28|-|TRBJ2-1|TRBD2
CATGLAGPYNEQFF
TGTGCCACGGGACTAGCGGGACCTTACAATGAGCAGTTCTTC
>TRBV6-5|-|TRBJ1-6|-
CASSLYRDNNSPLHF
TGTGCCAGCAGTCTCTACCGGGACAATAATTCACCCCTCCACTTT
>TRBV2|-|TRBJ2-3|-
CASSDLGSTDTQYF
TGTGCCAGCAGTGACCTCGGTAGCACAGATACGCAGTATTTT
>TRBV2|-|TRBJ1-2|TRBD1
CASSKTGNYGYTF
TGTGCCAGCAGTAAGACAGGGAACTATGGCTACACCTTC
>TRBV3-1/TRBV3-2|-|TRBJ2-1|TRBD1
CASSQWTGPSYNEQFF
TGTGCCAGCAGCCAGTGGACAGGACCCTCCTACAATGAGCAGTTCTTC
>TRBV11-3|-|TRBJ2-1|TRBD2
CASSIPRVLGTSLNEQFF
TGTGCCAGCAGCATTCCCCGGGTCCTGGGGACTAGCTTAAATGAGCAGTTCTTC
>TRBV18|-|TRBJ1-6|-
CASSPAGRPNSPLHF
TGTGCCAGCTCACCCGCGGGACGTCCCAATTCACCCCTCCACTTT
>TRBV28|-|TRBJ1-2|TRBD1
CASSPGGESYGYTF
TGTGCCAGCAGCCCAGGGGGCGAGAGCTATGGCTACACCTTC